Listed below are T cell receptor beta chains from one sample, sequenced in a study of metastatic and nonmetastatic thyroid tumors. TCRdb ran MiXCR on the PCR reads. Of tens of thousands of clones listed, roughly 20% are singletons. Sequencing input: blood. The receptors stem from a female donor with papillary thyroid cancer or a benign thyroid nodule (not recorded which). Some clones in this sample may be carry-over from other donors' samples. CDR3s include the opening cysteine and the closing phenylalanine or tryptophan. The D gene is left open where the match is weak. A clone size is listed for some rows: how often the clone was seen (once, few, many), or a class if it is expanded.

clone size | D gene | J gene | V gene | CDR3 DNA | CDR3 protein
- | - | TRBJ2-1 | TRBV20-1 | TGCAGTGCTAGGGATCTCCAAGGGGTAAGACTGTTCTTC | CSARDLQGVRLFF
few | - | TRBJ2-2 | TRBV7-3 | TGTGCCAGCAGCTTATCGTCTGGGCTGGACACCGGGGAGCTGTTTTTT | CASSLSSGLDTGELFF
many | - | TRBJ2-2 | TRBV9 | TGTGCCAGCAGCGACGACACCGGGGAGCTGTTTTTT | CASSDDTGELFF
- | - | TRBJ2-2 | TRBV19 | TGTGCCAGTAAAGGGGGTGGCGGGGAGCTGTTTTTT | CASKGGGGELFF
- | - | TRBJ1-1 | TRBV20-1 | TGCAGTGCTACAGGGGACATGAACACTGAAGCTTTCTTT | CSATGDMNTEAFF
medium-sized | TRBD2 | TRBJ2-1 | TRBV6-6 | TGTGCCAGCAGTTACCTACTAGCGGGGGGGTTGTACAATGAGCAGTTCTTC | CASSYLLAGGLYNEQFF
- | TRBD2 | TRBJ2-3 | TRBV24-1 | TGTGCCACCAGTGAACCAAAAACTAGCGGGAGGTGGTCAGATACGCAGTATTTT | CATSEPKTSGRWSDTQYF
medium-sized | TRBD1 | TRBJ2-1 | TRBV28 | TGTGCCAGCAGTTTAGGGGGACAGAGGCACAATGAGCAGTTCTTC | CASSLGGQRHNEQFF
- | TRBD1 | TRBJ1-5 | TRBV29-1 | TGCAGCGCACGGACAGGGGACCAGCCCCAGCATTTT | CSARTGDQPQHF
few | - | TRBJ2-7 | TRBV10-1 | TGCGCCAGCAGTGTGAGACCGGGGCTCGAGCAGTACTTC | CASSVRPGLEQYF
many | - | TRBJ1-5 | TRBV19 | TGTGCCAGTAGAGGCCAGTTGAATAGCAATCAGCCCCAGCATTTT | CASRGQLNSNQPQHF
- | TRBD1 | TRBJ1-2 | TRBV28 | TGTGCCAGCAGCTCACAGGGGAGGGGCTACACCTTC | CASSSQGRGYTF
few | - | TRBJ1-2 | TRBV27 | TGTGCCAGCAGTTTATCGATTTTATCTGGGGGCTACACCTTC | CASSLSILSGGYTF
many | TRBD1 | TRBJ2-1 | TRBV11-1 | TGTGCCAGCAGCCCCCAGACAGGGGACAATGAGCAGTTCTTC | CASSPQTGDNEQFF
many | - | TRBJ2-3 | TRBV5-5 | TGTGCCAGCAGCTTGGGTGTGGGACGAGATACGCAGTATTTT | CASSLGVGRDTQYF
many | - | TRBJ1-5 | TRBV19 | TGTGCCAGTCAGGGGACCAGGGGCCAGCCCCAGCATTTT | CASQGTRGQPQHF
few | - | TRBJ2-7 | TRBV5-1 | TGCGCCAGCAGCTTAAGTTTCACAAATTACGAGCAGTACTTC | CASSLSFTNYEQYF
few | - | TRBJ1-5 | TRBV28 | TGTGCCAGCAGTTTACAGGGACTGAGCAATCAGCCCCAGCATTTT | CASSLQGLSNQPQHF
- | TRBD1 | TRBJ2-6 | TRBV3-1 | TGTGCCAGCAGCCAAGTTCTCGGGACAGGGGTTGGCGGGGCCAACGTCCTGGCTTTC | CASSQVLGTGVGGANVLAF
- | - | TRBJ1-2 | TRBV19 | TGTGCCAGTAGTAAAGGGGACCCAGGATACTATGGCTACACCTTC | CASSKGDPGYYGYTF
- | - | TRBJ1-2 | TRBV18 | TGTGCAAACTCACCGACCCCGGGGGCGTCGAACTATGGCTACACCTTC | CANSPTPGASNYGYTF
many | - | TRBJ2-6 | TRBV19 | TGTGCCAGTAAGCGTGGAGGGTCCTCTGGGGCCAACGTCCTGACTTTC | CASKRGGSSGANVLTF
many | - | TRBJ2-7 | TRBV10-1 | TGCGCCAGCAGTGAAATGGGGGCCAACTCCTACGAGCAGTACTTC | CASSEMGANSYEQYF
- | - | TRBJ1-5 | TRBV6-1 | TGTGCCAGCACTCGGACAGAGAATCAGCCCCAGCATTTT | CASTRTENQPQHF
few | TRBD2 | TRBJ2-1 | TRBV28 | TGTGTCAGCAAGAGGGGTACTAGCGGGGGGACCTTATACAATGAGCAGTTCTTC | CVSKRGTSGGTLYNEQFF
many | TRBD1 | TRBJ2-7 | TRBV4-1 | TGCGCCAGCAGCCAAGGTGGACAGGCAACCTACGAGCAGTACTTC | CASSQGGQATYEQYF
- | - | TRBJ1-5 | TRBV30 | TGTGCCTGGAGTGCGTCGGGGGGTCAGCCCCAGCATTTT | CAWSASGGQPQHF
many | TRBD1 | TRBJ1-1 | TRBV15 | TGTGCCACCACCAGGGGGGTTGACACTGAAGCTTTCTTT | CATTRGVDTEAFF
many | - | TRBJ1-5 | TRBV2 | TGTGCCAGCAGTGAAACGGGAAAGAGCAATCAGCCCCAGCATTTT | CASSETGKSNQPQHF
- | TRBD1 | TRBJ1-2 | TRBV30 | TGTGCCTGGAGTGACGGGACAGGGGAAGGTGACCACTTC | CAWSDGTGEGDHF
- | - | TRBJ2-2 | TRBV6-2/TRBV6-3 | TGTGCTAGCAGTTACTCGCTCCCATTCTACACCGGGGAGTTGTTTTTT | CASSYSLPFYTGELFF
- | TRBD2 | TRBJ2-1 | TRBV6-1 | TGTGCCAGCAGTGAAGGGACTAGCGGGAGCGATGAGCAGTTCTTC | CASSEGTSGSDEQFF
many | - | TRBJ1-4 | TRBV4-1 | TGCGCCAGCAGCCAACTTATTGGTGAAAAACTGTTTTTT | CASSQLIGEKLFF
few | TRBD1 | TRBJ2-3 | TRBV6-4 | TGTGCCAGCAGTGAGGGACAGGGGGCAGATACGCAGTATTTT | CASSEGQGADTQYF
- | - | TRBJ2-2 | TRBV6-5 | TGTGCCAGCAGTTACTCGAGGGGGCGGGGAACCGGGGAGCTGTTTTTT | CASSYSRGRGTGELFF
- | TRBD2 | TRBJ2-7 | TRBV19 | TGTGCCAGTAAGCGAGATAGCGGGAGGTCCTACGAGCAGTACTTC | CASKRDSGRSYEQYF
- | TRBD2 | TRBJ2-7 | TRBV7-3 | TGTGCCAGCAGCCGTAAGGCGGGAGAGGGGGAGCAGTACTTC | CASSRKAGEGEQYF